Each of the 32 T cell receptor beta chains below was sequenced from the same sample in a study of OX40 agonist ivuxolimab in advanced cancers. Method: immunoSEQ multiplex PCR; TCRdb's copy keeps in-frame clones and lacks some. Altogether about 75,000 clones are present, more than 85% being singletons, with the ten largest covering nearly 8%. The sequences come from CD4+ or CD8+ T cells sorted from blood, collected in a trial of the OX40 agonist ivuxolimab. Source of these receptors: an adult with an advanced solid tumor such as melanoma, head and neck, liver or kidney cancer.

This chain connects TRBV11-2 to TRBJ1-4; D unclear. Germline V gives CDR1 SGHAT, CDR2 FQNNGV. The CDR3 has 13 residues. V was clipped by 8 bases and J by 3 bases, with 10 bases between them. Here the CDR3 DNA reads TGTGCCAGCGCCCGGGCGGCTAATGAAAAACTGTTTTTT. It codes for CASARAANEKLFF.

The table lists this clone with a few counts. V gene TRBV2 combines with J gene TRBJ2-1; 14 bases are a match to TRBD2. Germline CDR1 and CDR2: SNHLY and FYNNEI. J gave up 6 bases and V 6 bases, and 10 bases lay outside the gene matches. The CDR3 is made up of 17 amino acids. Here the CDR3 reads CASRERETSGRANEQFF. The CDR3 DNA reads TGTGCCAGCAGAGAAAGGGAGACTAGCGGGAGGGCCAATGAGCAGTTCTTC.

CDR3 residues: CASSGRVPSETQYF. The CDR3, as DNA: TGTGCCAGCAGCGGGCGGGTCCCTTCGGAGACCCAGTACTTC. The rearrangement uses TRBV28 and TRBJ2-5; D may be TRBD2 (5 bases). The germline V gene has CDR1 MDHEN and CDR2 SYDVKM. V lost 6 bases to trimming and J lost 5 bases, with 16 bases between them. The CDR3 sequence is 14 residues long.

The V and J genes are TRBV7-6 and TRBJ2-2; a possible D gene is TRBD1 (6 bases). V was pared by 0 bases and J by 1 base, with 12 bases between. The CDR3 runs 17 residues. Germline CDR1 is SGHVS and CDR2 is FNYEAQ. The CDR3 loop reads CASSLALGTRNTGELFF. The DNA for the CDR3 is TGTGCCAGCAGCTTAGCGCTAGGGACACGGAACACCGGGGAGCTGTTTTTT.

Concerning this clone: Distinct nucleotide sequences in the sample also encode this CDR3. The V gene is TRBV28, the J gene TRBJ2-5; 7 bases map to TRBD1. V lost 2 bases and J lost 5; bases outside the gene matches: 5. This CDR3 has 14 amino acids. Germline CDR1 reads MDHEN; CDR2 reads SYDVKM. The CDR3: CASSLDRVVETQYF. The CDR3 DNA is TGTGCCAGCAGTTTAGACAGGGTAGTGGAGACCCAGTACTTC.

This clone has a single count. The chain is built from TRBV6-1 and TRBJ1-2; D uncertain. V gave up 7 bases and J gave up 2 bases, with 8 bases separating them. Germline values: CDR1 MNHNS, CDR2 SASEGT. The CDR3 runs 12 residues. CDR3 sequence reads: CASNRLNYGYTF. CDR3 in DNA: TGTGCCAGCAACCGCTTGAACTATGGCTACACCTTC.

The V gene is TRBV14, the J gene TRBJ2-2; D remains ambiguous. The ends were cut back, 3 bases at V and 1 base at J, with 6 bases in the middle. Germline CDR1 and CDR2: SGHDN and FVKESK. The CDR3 runs to 14 residues. The CDR3 sequence: CASSQSGNTGELFF. In DNA, the CDR3 is TGTGCCAGCAGCCAGTCAGGGAACACCGGGGAGCTGTTTTTT.

This clone is medium-sized (0.01 to 0.1%) in the sample. The chain is built from TRBV5-1 and TRBJ2-1; 8 bases map to TRBD2. CDR3 length: 15 amino acids. Germline loops: CDR1 SGHRS, CDR2 YFSETQ. V was pared by 4 bases and J by 9 bases, with 12 bases of the junction left unmatched. CDR3 sequence reads: CASSRAGDPEGEQFF. The CDR3 DNA is TGCGCCAGCAGCAGAGCGGGAGACCCGGAAGGTGAGCAGTTCTTC.

The chain combines TRBV28 with TRBJ1-1; TRBD1 aligns across 9 bases. There are 14 residues in the CDR3. J lost 6 bases, V lost 6 bases, and 8 bases had no gene match. Per the germline V gene, CDR1 is MDHEN and CDR2 is SYDVKM. CDR3 DNA: TGTGCCAGCAGCCGGGACAGGGTTTTGGCTGAAGCTTTCTTT. Translation gives CASSRDRVLAEAFF.

This rearrangement joins TRBV29-1 to TRBJ1-1; D gene unclear. The CDR3 spans 12 residues. Trimming took 1 base from V and 3 from J, leaving 6 bases between them. Germline V gene lookup returns CDR1 SQVTM and CDR2 ANQGSEA. CDR3 amino acids: CSVEVGYTEAFF. The CDR3 DNA follows: TGCAGCGTTGAAGTGGGCTACACTGAAGCTTTCTTT.

The V gene is TRBV21-1, the J gene TRBJ2-2; TRBD1 is taken as the D call from the table, unchecked against the DNA. TRBV21-1 represents a pseudogene. This CDR3 is built from 16 residues. The CDR3 DNA follows: TGTGCCAGCAGCAAGTCGGCAGGGGTGCCTGCCGGGGAGCTGTTTTTT. Its protein product is CASSKSAGVPAGELFF.

This chain joins TRBV6-1 and TRBJ1-6, with 8 nucleotides matching TRBD1. V trimming: 5 bases; J trimming: 7 bases; junction bases outside the gene matches: 7. The CDR3 loop spans 15 amino acids. Germline CDR1 reads MNHNS; CDR2 reads SASEGT. The DNA of the CDR3 is TGTGCCAGCAGTCATAGAACAGGGGGAAATTCACCCCTCCACTTT. The encoded protein is CASSHRTGGNSPLHF.

This clone was observed a few times. V and J are TRBV29-1 and TRBJ2-3, with a possible D match to TRBD2 (5 bases). V was shortened by 3 bases and J by 8 bases, with 9 bases between the two germline ends. The CDR3 totals 11 residues. CDR1 and CDR2 (germline): SQVTM, ANQGSEA. The CDR3 nucleotides are TGCAGCGTTGATTTGGGGAGTACGCAGTATTTT. It codes for CSVDLGSTQYF.

V is TRBV7-2 and J is TRBJ1-2; D is unclear. Trimming removed 7 bases at V and 14 bases at J, with 17 bases between. CDR3 length: 11 residues. Germline V gene lookup returns CDR1 SGHTA and CDR2 FQGNSA. The CDR3 region is CASTSGGFRTF. For the CDR3, the DNA is TGTGCCAGCACCAGTGGAGGTTTTAGAACCTTC.

The chain joins TRBV5-1 to TRBJ2-7; the match to TRBD1 covers 9 bases. This CDR3 has 14 amino acids. The J segment lost 5 bases and the V segment lost 5 bases, leaving 8 bases of the junction unmatched. CDR1 and CDR2 from the germline V gene are SGHRS and YFSETQ. The CDR3 coding sequence is TGCGCCAGCAGGGGGACAGGGAAAACCCACGAGCAGTACTTC. Translated: CASRGTGKTHEQYF. Complete variable domain (other parts from reference TRBV5-1 and TRBJ2-7): KAGVTQTPRYLIKTRGQQVTLSCSPISGHRSVSWYQQTPGQGLQFLFEYFSETQRNKGNFPGRFSGRQFSNSRSEMNVSTLELGDSALYLCASRGTGKTHEQYFGPGTRLTVT.

The chain uses TRBV27 and TRBJ2-1; no clear D gene. CDR1 MNHEY and CDR2 SMNVEV come from the germline V gene (reference sequence). The CDR3 runs 15 residues. Trimming took off 7 bases at V and 4 bases at J, with 17 bases between the two ends. The CDR3 region is CASTHRELGYNEQFF. CDR3 in DNA: TGTGCCAGCACCCATCGAGAGCTTGGTTACAATGAGCAGTTCTTC.

J is TRBJ2-7 and V is TRBV7-3; 12 nucleotides match TRBD1. This CDR3 comprises 16 residues. Germline loops: CDR1 SGHTA, CDR2 FQGTGA. V gave up 5 bases and J gave up 7 bases; unmatched junction bases: 12. The CDR3 DNA follows: TGTGCCAGCAGCCCCAAAGGGGACAGGGGGCATGGGGAGCAGTACTTC. Its translation is CASSPKGDRGHGEQYF.

This chain connects TRBV5-1 to TRBJ2-2; no clear D gene. Deletions cut 4 bases from V and 1 base from J, with 5 bases between. CDR3 length: 13 amino acids. The germline V gene encodes CDR1 SGHRS and CDR2 YFSETQ. DNA of the CDR3: TGCGCCAGCAGCACCAAGAACACCGGGGAGCTGTTTTTT. It yields the protein CASSTKNTGELFF.

This clone appeared once. V and J are TRBV7-2 and TRBJ2-3; 7 bases map to TRBD1. The CDR3 is 14 residues long. Losses at the gene ends were 5 bases for V and 14 bases for J; bases not matched to a gene: 16. CDR1 is SGHTA and CDR2 is FQGNSA in the germline V gene. The CDR3 region is CASSVDSGQVERYF. The DNA of the CDR3 is TGTGCCAGCAGCGTAGATTCCGGACAGGTAGAAAGGTATTTT.

The rearrangement links TRBV19 to TRBJ2-1; D may be TRBD2 (5 bases). From germline, CDR1 is LNHDA and CDR2 SQIVND (reference sequence). V lost 8 bases, J lost 3 bases, and 5 bases lay in between. The length of the CDR3 is 11 residues. CDR3 nucleotides: TGTGCCAGTCGGGACTACAATGAGCAGTTCTTC. Its translation is CASRDYNEQFF.

The chain has TRBV27 and TRBJ2-3, with TRBD2 matching over 8 bases. Germline CDR1 is MNHEY and CDR2 is SMNVEV (reference sequence). With V trimmed by 3 bases and J by 7 bases, 9 bases remained unmatched. The CDR3 spans 15 residues. The CDR3 nucleotides are TGTGCCAGCAGTTTGGTCGGGGGGGCGTTAAATACGCAGTATTTT. It yields the protein CASSLVGGALNTQYF.

The CDR3 spells CASSPTGSTGQPQHF. CDR3 DNA sequence: TGCGCCAGCAGCCCGACAGGGTCTACGGGTCAGCCCCAGCATTTT. The V gene is TRBV5-1, the J gene TRBJ1-5; the match to TRBD1 covers 7 bases. J lost 6 bases, V lost 4 bases, and 10 bases had no gene match. The CDR3 is 15 residues long. The germline CDR1 and CDR2 sequences are SGHRS and YFSETQ. Drawing the rest from reference TRBV5-1 and TRBJ1-5, the complete variable domain is KAGVTQTPRYLIKTRGQQVTLSCSPISGHRSVSWYQQTPGQGLQFLFEYFSETQRNKGNFPGRFSGRQFSNSRSEMNVSTLELGDSALYLCASSPTGSTGQPQHFGDGTRLSIL.

CDR3 DNA sequence: TGTGCCAGCAACCTCCGGAACAGGGTAGACACCATATATTTT. Its protein is CASNLRNRVDTIYF. The rearrangement links TRBV6-1 to TRBJ1-3; D is possibly TRBD1 (6 bases). This CDR3 region has 14 residues. The germline V and J ends were trimmed by 7 bases and 8 bases, with 18 bases remaining between them. Per the germline V gene, CDR1 is MNHNS and CDR2 is SASEGT.

The CDR3 sequence: CASSSGSQGTGELFF. DNA for the CDR3: TGTGCCAGCAGTTCGGGGAGCCAAGGCACCGGGGAGCTGTTTTTT. The V gene is TRBV7-3, the J gene TRBJ2-2; the D gene is possibly TRBD2 (5 bases). CDR3 length equals 15 residues. Trimming took off 6 bases at V and 4 bases at J, with 15 bases between the two ends. Germline CDR1 is SGHTA and CDR2 is FQGTGA.

The chain combines TRBV19 with TRBJ2-5, with unresolved D. V shed 0 bases and J shed 7 bases, with 12 bases lying between them. The CDR3 loop spans 14 amino acids. Germline V gene lookup returns CDR1 LNHDA and CDR2 SQIVND (reference sequence). The CDR3 is CASSIEGSPRTQYF. In nucleotides, the CDR3 is TGTGCCAGTAGTATAGAAGGCTCCCCGAGGACCCAGTACTTC.

The CDR3 loop reads CATSRDLGTKNIQYF. The DNA of the CDR3 is TGTGCCACCAGCAGAGATTTGGGTACCAAAAACATTCAGTACTTC. The rearrangement joins TRBV15 to TRBJ2-4; D is uncertain. Germline-derived CDR1 and CDR2 are LNHNV and YYDKDF (reference sequence). Between the trimmed V and J ends, which lost 0 bases and 2 bases, there was a span of 8 bases. The CDR3 consists of 15 residues.

The chain combines TRBV5-4 with TRBJ1-5; D is uncertain. V shed 0 bases and J shed 1 base, with 2 bases lying between them. The CDR3 has 13 amino acids. Looked up from germline, CDR1 is SGHNT and CDR2 is YYREEE (reference sequence). The CDR3 DNA reads TGTGCCAGCAGCTTGGACAGCAATCAGCCCCAGCATTTT. Its protein product is CASSLDSNQPQHF. Drawing the rest from reference TRBV5-4 and TRBJ1-5, the complete variable domain is ETGVTQSPTHLIKTRGQQVTLRCSSQSGHNTVSWYQQALGQGPQFIFQYYREEENGRGNFPPRFSGLQFPNYSSELNVNALELDDSALYLCASSLDSNQPQHFGDGTRLSIL.

This clone was counted a few times. The rearrangement joins TRBV18 to TRBJ1-2, with D unclear. CDR3 size: 13 residues. The ends were cut back, 0 bases at V and 7 bases at J, with 9 bases in the middle. CDR1 and CDR2 from the germline V gene are KGHSH and LQKENI. The CDR3 bases are TGTGCCAGCTCACCACCGGAGGTTGGTGGCTACACCTTC. This gives the protein CASSPPEVGGYTF. The full variable domain, in which reference TRBV18 and TRBJ1-2 provide the parts outside the CDR3, is NAGVMQNPRHLVRRRGQEARLRCSPMKGHSHVYWYRQLPEEGLKFMVYLQKENIIDESGMPKERFSAEFPKEGPSILRIQQVVRGDSAAYFCASSPPEVGGYTFGSGTRLTVV.

The V gene is TRBV7-9, the J gene TRBJ1-5; no reliable D call. CDR1 is SEHNR and CDR2 is FQNEAQ in the germline V gene (reference sequence). The CDR3 length is 14 residues. The V end was cut by 5 bases, the J end by 0 bases, with 8 bases between. The CDR3 loop is CASSADYSNQPQHF. CDR3 nucleotide sequence: TGTGCCAGCAGCGCAGACTATAGCAATCAGCCCCAGCATTTT.

For this clone: Sequence at one end of the junction differs from germline and may be a read error. The chain links TRBV18 to TRBJ2-7; 8 bases align to TRBD1. The V gene's germline CDR1 is KGHSH and CDR2 LQKENI. The CDR3 consists of 14 residues. In DNA form, the CDR3 reads TGTGCCAGCTCCCCCTGGCAGGGGGCCTACGGGCAGTACTTC. It is translated as CASSPWQGAYGQYF.

This chain joins TRBV29-1 and TRBJ1-1, with D perhaps TRBD1 (5 bases). Germline-derived CDR1 and CDR2 are SQVTM and ANQGSEA. The CDR3 totals 12 residues. V was cut by 7 bases and J by 1 base, with 10 bases left in between. CDR3 sequence (DNA): TGCAGCGCGCGACAGAAGAACACTGAAGCTTTCTTT. Its translation: CSARQKNTEAFF.

This sequence joins TRBV9 and TRBJ2-5; the match to TRBD1 covers 9 bases. The junction had 5 bases not matched to a gene; V was cut back by 0 bases and J by 5 bases. Germline V gene lookup returns CDR1 SGDLS and CDR2 YYNGEE. The CDR3 is 15 amino acids. DNA of the CDR3: TGTGCCAGCAGCGTAGAGCCCGGGACAGGGGAGACCCAGTACTTC. Translation gives CASSVEPGTGETQYF.